A selection of T cell receptor beta chains follows, all from one sample in a study of blood T cell repertoires in COVID-19. Some clones are missing from TCRdb's copy, which holds only in-frame ones; the method was immunoSEQ multiplex PCR. The data show about 210,000 clones, around 88% seen once. Material: peripheral blood. The receptor set was obtained from a man between 18 and 35 years old with active or convalescent COVID-19. CDR3s include the opening cysteine and the closing phenylalanine or tryptophan. Fields, in order: CDR3 DNA, CDR3 protein, J gene, V gene, D gene, clone size. The D gene is left open where the match is weak. Rows may omit the clone size; those that give it use once, few, many or a size class.

CDR3nt: TGTGCCAGCAGCCCGGGGACAGGGGGCGGATATGGCACTGAAGCTTTCTTT; CDR3aa: CASSPGTGGGYGTEAFF; j_gene: TRBJ1-1; v_gene: TRBV5-8; d_gene: TRBD1; abundance: few
CDR3nt: TGTGCCAGCAGCTTGGAGGTCGGGAGGGCCAAAGATACGCAGTATTTT; CDR3aa: CASSLEVGRAKDTQYF; j_gene: TRBJ2-3; v_gene: TRBV5-4; d_gene: TRBD2; abundance: few
CDR3nt: TGTGCCAGCAGCCCCGAGGCGGGAGGGACCGGGGAGCTGTTTTTT; CDR3aa: CASSPEAGGTGELFF; j_gene: TRBJ2-2; v_gene: TRBV5-6; d_gene: TRBD2; abundance: -
CDR3nt: TGTGCCAGCAGCACGACAGGATACGAGCAGTACTTC; CDR3aa: CASSTTGYEQYF; j_gene: TRBJ2-7; v_gene: TRBV6-2/TRBV6-3; d_gene: -; abundance: -
CDR3nt: TGTGCCTGGAGGACTAGCGGCACAGATACGCAGTATTTT; CDR3aa: CAWRTSGTDTQYF; j_gene: TRBJ2-3; v_gene: TRBV30; d_gene: TRBD2; abundance: -
CDR3nt: TGTGCCAGCAGTAACAGCGGCGAGCAGTACTTC; CDR3aa: CASSNSGEQYF; j_gene: TRBJ2-7; v_gene: TRBV2; d_gene: -; abundance: -
CDR3nt: TGTGCCAGCAGCCCGAGTTCCTCTGGGGCCAACGTCCTGACTTTC; CDR3aa: CASSPSSSGANVLTF; j_gene: TRBJ2-6; v_gene: TRBV5-4; d_gene: -; abundance: -
CDR3nt: TGTGCCAGCAGCTTAGGGACAGGTAATCAGCCCCAGCATTTT; CDR3aa: CASSLGTGNQPQHF; j_gene: TRBJ1-5; v_gene: TRBV11-2; d_gene: TRBD1; abundance: -
CDR3nt: TGTGCCAGTGTGGGGACAGAGGTCCCCTATGGCTACACCTTC; CDR3aa: CASVGTEVPYGYTF; j_gene: TRBJ1-2; v_gene: TRBV11-2; d_gene: TRBD1; abundance: once
CDR3nt: TGTGCCAGCAGTTCTGACCTGGGAGCTTCAAGGGGCTACACCTTC; CDR3aa: CASSSDLGASRGYTF; j_gene: TRBJ1-2; v_gene: TRBV6-5; d_gene: -; abundance: -
CDR3nt: TGTGCCAGCAGCCCCCGGCGGTCCAATGAAAAACTGTTTTTT; CDR3aa: CASSPRRSNEKLFF; j_gene: TRBJ1-4; v_gene: TRBV27; d_gene: -; abundance: -
CDR3nt: TGTGCCAGCAGCCTCAGAGGGCTAGGTGGCCAGCCCCAGCATTTT; CDR3aa: CASSLRGLGGQPQHF; j_gene: TRBJ1-5; v_gene: TRBV28; d_gene: -; abundance: -
CDR3nt: TGTGCCAGCAGTTTTAATCAGGGGGAAAAACTGTTTTTT; CDR3aa: CASSFNQGEKLFF; j_gene: TRBJ1-4; v_gene: TRBV27; d_gene: -; abundance: -
CDR3nt: TGTGCCAGCAGCGTATGGGGAGGAGGGAGAGAGACCCAGTACTTC; CDR3aa: CASSVWGGGRETQYF; j_gene: TRBJ2-5; v_gene: TRBV7-2; d_gene: -; abundance: -
CDR3nt: TGTGCCAGCAGTGAAGTTACTAGCGCCACCGGGGAGCTGTTTTTT; CDR3aa: CASSEVTSATGELFF; j_gene: TRBJ2-2; v_gene: TRBV28; d_gene: TRBD2; abundance: few
CDR3nt: TGTGCCAGCAGCCCCCGGACAGGGGATTGGGGGGAGCAGTACTTC; CDR3aa: CASSPRTGDWGEQYF; j_gene: TRBJ2-7; v_gene: TRBV9; d_gene: TRBD1; abundance: once
CDR3nt: TGTGCCAGCAGTCCCCCGGGGGGCGCCACTGAAGCTTTCTTT; CDR3aa: CASSPPGGATEAFF; j_gene: TRBJ1-1; v_gene: TRBV6-5; d_gene: -; abundance: -
CDR3nt: TGTGCCAGTAGCCCAGGCCCCGGGATGCAGCCCCAGCATTTT; CDR3aa: CASSPGPGMQPQHF; j_gene: TRBJ1-5; v_gene: TRBV19; d_gene: -; abundance: -
CDR3nt: TGTGCCAGCAGCGTAGGATGGGGCCTCGATGAGCAGTTCTTC; CDR3aa: CASSVGWGLDEQFF; j_gene: TRBJ2-1; v_gene: TRBV9; d_gene: -; abundance: -
CDR3nt: TGCGCCAGCAGCCAAGAGACGACTAGCGGGCGGGAGCAGTTCTTC; CDR3aa: CASSQETTSGREQFF; j_gene: TRBJ2-1; v_gene: TRBV4-1; d_gene: TRBD2; abundance: -
CDR3nt: TGTGCCAGCAGACTAGCGGGAGTGGAGACCCAGTACTTC; CDR3aa: CASRLAGVETQYF; j_gene: TRBJ2-5; v_gene: TRBV6-5; d_gene: TRBD2; abundance: -
CDR3nt: TGCGCCAGCAGCCCTACGGACAGGGAGCACGAGCAGTACTTC; CDR3aa: CASSPTDREHEQYF; j_gene: TRBJ2-7; v_gene: TRBV5-1; d_gene: TRBD1; abundance: -
CDR3nt: TGTGCCAGCAGCTCCGGGACTACCGCCTACGAGCAGTACTTC; CDR3aa: CASSSGTTAYEQYF; j_gene: TRBJ2-7; v_gene: TRBV5-6; d_gene: TRBD2; abundance: -
CDR3nt: TGTGCCAGCAGTTTATCCCCCACGACAGGGCCTGGCTACACCTTC; CDR3aa: CASSLSPTTGPGYTF; j_gene: TRBJ1-2; v_gene: TRBV27; d_gene: TRBD1; abundance: -
CDR3nt: TGCGCCAGCAGCTGGTTCGAGGCACGGTACAATGAGCAGTTCTTC; CDR3aa: CASSWFEARYNEQFF; j_gene: TRBJ2-1; v_gene: TRBV5-1; d_gene: -; abundance: -
CDR3nt: TGCGCCAGCAGCCAAATGGATGGGACGTCAGGGGGCCCCTACGAGCAGTACTTC; CDR3aa: CASSQMDGTSGGPYEQYF; j_gene: TRBJ2-7; v_gene: TRBV4-1; d_gene: TRBD1; abundance: -
CDR3nt: TGTGCCAGCAGCTTAGTACGCCTAGCGGGGGACTCTGGGGCCAACGTCCTGACTTTC; CDR3aa: CASSLVRLAGDSGANVLTF; j_gene: TRBJ2-6; v_gene: TRBV7-9; d_gene: TRBD2; abundance: -
CDR3nt: TGTGCCACCAGTGAACCGGGACAGAACTATGGCTACACCTTC; CDR3aa: CATSEPGQNYGYTF; j_gene: TRBJ1-2; v_gene: TRBV24-1; d_gene: TRBD1; abundance: -
CDR3nt: TGTGCCAGCAGCTTAGCGGGCGGAGGGGCAGATACGCAGTATTTT; CDR3aa: CASSLAGGGADTQYF; j_gene: TRBJ2-3; v_gene: TRBV7-9; d_gene: -; abundance: -
CDR3nt: TGTGCCAGCAGCTTGGGCCGGTCAGGGTCTAATGAAAAACTGTTTTTT; CDR3aa: CASSLGRSGSNEKLFF; j_gene: TRBJ1-4; v_gene: TRBV5-5; d_gene: -; abundance: -
CDR3nt: TGTGCCAGCAGCTTAGAGACTGGACAGGGCGGGGGCTACACCTTC; CDR3aa: CASSLETGQGGGYTF; j_gene: TRBJ1-2; v_gene: TRBV7-6; d_gene: TRBD1; abundance: -
CDR3nt: TGTGCCAGCAGCTTTTCAGGGACCAAAAACATTCAGTACTTC; CDR3aa: CASSFSGTKNIQYF; j_gene: TRBJ2-4; v_gene: TRBV5-6; d_gene: -; abundance: -
CDR3nt: TGTGCCAGCAGCTTACCGGGACATACCCTGAACACTGAAGCTTTCTTT; CDR3aa: CASSLPGHTLNTEAFF; j_gene: TRBJ1-1; v_gene: TRBV7-9; d_gene: -; abundance: -
CDR3nt: TGTGCCACCAGTGGAGGAGGCGGCAGCAATCAGCCCCAGCATTTT; CDR3aa: CATSGGGGSNQPQHF; j_gene: TRBJ1-5; v_gene: TRBV24-1; d_gene: -; abundance: -
CDR3nt: TGTGCCAGTAGTGCGGGACAGGCCTACGAGCAGTACTTC; CDR3aa: CASSAGQAYEQYF; j_gene: TRBJ2-7; v_gene: TRBV19; d_gene: TRBD1; abundance: -
CDR3nt: TGTGCCAGCAGTCCCCGGGACAGTACCCAAGTTGGGGAGCAGTTCTTC; CDR3aa: CASSPRDSTQVGEQFF; j_gene: TRBJ2-1; v_gene: TRBV28; d_gene: TRBD1; abundance: -
CDR3nt: TGTGCCAGCAGCGTAGATACTAGCGGAGGGAATAAGCAGTTCTTC; CDR3aa: CASSVDTSGGNKQFF; j_gene: TRBJ2-1; v_gene: TRBV9; d_gene: TRBD2; abundance: -
CDR3nt: TGTGCCAGCAGCTCATGGGGACTAGCGGACACAGATACGCAGTATTTT; CDR3aa: CASSSWGLADTDTQYF; j_gene: TRBJ2-3; v_gene: TRBV5-4; d_gene: TRBD2; abundance: -
CDR3nt: TGTGCCAGCAGCCAAGACCCCGGGACAGGGTCGGGTACAGATACGCAGTATTTT; CDR3aa: CASSQDPGTGSGTDTQYF; j_gene: TRBJ2-3; v_gene: TRBV4-2; d_gene: TRBD1; abundance: -
CDR3nt: TGTGCCAGCAGTAGGCTACATCCGGGGGGGGCTAGGGAGCAGTACTTC; CDR3aa: CASSRLHPGGAREQYF; j_gene: TRBJ2-7; v_gene: TRBV28; d_gene: TRBD2; abundance: -